Listed below are T cell receptor beta chains from one sample, sequenced in a study of identical twins. TCRdb re-analysed the 5' RACE reads in MiXCR, keeping a single row per CDR3 protein. Among some 260,000 distinct CDR3 sequences, more than 12% were seen once, and the ten largest hold 8.8%. Sequenced sample: memory (CD45RO+) T cells sorted from blood. Receptors were obtained from a woman between 18 and 29 years old in good health. Both conserved end residues are part of each CDR3.

j_call | v_call | cdr3_aa
TRBJ2-3 | TRBV30 | CAWSSTVRLTDTQYF
TRBJ2-1 | TRBV6-6 | CASSDGTNEQFF
TRBJ2-3 | TRBV20-1 | CSTESAGTGRTDTQYF
TRBJ2-2 | TRBV5-4 | CASRGDLNTGELFF
TRBJ1-4 | TRBV9 | CASSGRDRASGREKLFF
TRBJ2-2 | TRBV10-3 | CAISENTGGRTGELFF
TRBJ2-3 | TRBV3-1 | CASSQGGQRSTDTQYF
TRBJ2-5 | TRBV6-1 | CASSNSGGGTQYF
TRBJ1-4 | TRBV4-3 | CASSPLVGEKLFF
TRBJ1-1 | TRBV11-2 | CASSLGWRGQGTLNTEAFF
TRBJ2-7 | TRBV7-6 | CASSLDLAGTYEQYF
TRBJ2-7 | TRBV3-1 | CASSQDRQGKYF
TRBJ1-5 | TRBV5-4 | CASSSMDSNQPQHF
TRBJ2-7 | TRBV5-1 | CASSLVGLSGNEQYF
TRBJ2-7 | TRBV11-2 | CASSLGLTGNHYEQYF
TRBJ1-1 | TRBV7-3 | CASSFPVPSNGNTEAFF
TRBJ1-2 | TRBV9 | CASSETGQGSYTF
TRBJ2-1 | TRBV2 | CASRFSGTGVVSYNEQFF
TRBJ2-1 | TRBV20-1 | CSARSGGLVYNEQFF
TRBJ2-7 | TRBV5-5 | CASSPGGGTYEQYF
TRBJ2-1 | TRBV2 | CARNSQGTGEQFF
TRBJ2-7 | TRBV3-1 | CASSLKLPLGRSVFSILYF
TRBJ1-1 | TRBV12-3/TRBV12-4 | CASSRAGGTEAFF
TRBJ2-2 | TRBV24-1 | CATSDSRGMGELFF
TRBJ1-2 | TRBV2 | CASSDPGQGNYGYTF
TRBJ2-5 | TRBV6-1 | CASRGTAQETQYF
TRBJ2-2 | TRBV19 | CASPAGNTGELCF
TRBJ2-3 | TRBV5-1 | CASSPWRAGDTQYF
TRBJ2-3 | TRBV30 | CAWKGWRASTDTQYF